The TCR beta chain described here comes from a study of T cells in women clearing cervical HPV infection. For the study at large: Case blood was drawn when the lesion was first found; control blood after infection became undetectable. Notes on the study in general: Unknown T-cell numbers per sample may underlie the richness differences.

On this clone: The antigen is undetermined. Read sequence stops 3 residues before the CDR3 end, and the germline J gene provides the missing end.

Clones were sequenced by immunoSEQ multiplex PCR, and TCRdb holds only the in-frame ones, with some missing. This repertoire includes tens of thousands of clones. Deletions cut 0 bases from V and 7 bases from J, with 7 bases between. This CDR3 is built from 13 residues. Per germline, CDR1 SGHNT and CDR2 YYREEE (reference sequence). Sequenced input: blood buffy coat. The rearrangement links TRBV5-4 to TRBJ2-2; D is undetermined. This sequence was found in a woman between 18 and 69 years old with a cervical HPV16 infection that either progressed to CIN3+ or cleared (not recorded which). The sequenced CDR3 bases are TGTGCCAGCAGCTTGGTGGCAGTCGGGGAG. This encodes CASSLVAVGE. The complete CDR3 protein is CASSLVAVGELFF.